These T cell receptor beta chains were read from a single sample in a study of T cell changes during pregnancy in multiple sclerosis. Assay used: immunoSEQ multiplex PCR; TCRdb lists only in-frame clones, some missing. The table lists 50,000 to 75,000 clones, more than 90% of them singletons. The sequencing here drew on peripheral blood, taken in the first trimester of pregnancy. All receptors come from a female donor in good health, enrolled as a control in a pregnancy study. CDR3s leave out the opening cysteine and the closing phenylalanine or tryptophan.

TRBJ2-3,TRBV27,ASSSASGGPTTDTQY
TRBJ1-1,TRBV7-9,ASSLVRGPTEAF
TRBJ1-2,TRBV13,ASIRGTEGYT
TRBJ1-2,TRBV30,AWSVRPYGYT
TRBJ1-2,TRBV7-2,ASSLGQLGGYGYT
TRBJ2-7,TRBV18,ASSPGIPGEQY
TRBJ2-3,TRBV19,ASSTYSVDTQY
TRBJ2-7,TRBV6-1,ASSEFPSGVSYEQY
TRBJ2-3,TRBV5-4,ASSSVPQITDTQY
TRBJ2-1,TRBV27,ASSLGGLAGLSYNEQF
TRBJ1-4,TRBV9,ASSPDVGQGAEKLF
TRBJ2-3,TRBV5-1,ASSLESGSGTDTQY
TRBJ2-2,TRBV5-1,ASSPPLSRARSTGELF
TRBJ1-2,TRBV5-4,ASSPPDGLWGYT
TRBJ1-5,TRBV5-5,ASSSGTGERNNQPQH
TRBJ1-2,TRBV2,ASRPTAPAFNYGYT
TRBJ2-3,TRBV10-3,AISESEEGATDTQY
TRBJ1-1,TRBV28,ASSLTDIWNTEAF
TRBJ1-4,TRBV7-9,ASSSQSEKLF
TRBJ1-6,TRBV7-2,ASSLGQGTPLH
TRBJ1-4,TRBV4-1,ASSQNGRGTGYEKLF
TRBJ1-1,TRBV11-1,ASSLRGDKAF
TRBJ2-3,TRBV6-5,ASSYSGAGDTQY
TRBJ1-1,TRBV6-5,ASRLGRGNGEAF
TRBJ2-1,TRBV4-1,ASSQDSSGSSSYNEQF
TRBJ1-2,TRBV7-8,ASSLDTGNYGYT
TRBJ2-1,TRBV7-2,ASSPRTSGLTYNEQF
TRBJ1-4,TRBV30,ASPSGDEKLF
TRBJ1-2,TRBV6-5,ASSRMGAANYGYT
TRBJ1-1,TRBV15,ATSIGGSLLNTEAF
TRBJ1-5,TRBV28,ASSWGGANNQPQH
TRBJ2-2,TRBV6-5,ASSYMGPNTGELF
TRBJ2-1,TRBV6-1,ASSTGEDYNEQF
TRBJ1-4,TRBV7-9,ASSSTLTGAGEKLF
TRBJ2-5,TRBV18,ASSPTGTGREETQY
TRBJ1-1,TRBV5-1,ASSLGGQGTEAF
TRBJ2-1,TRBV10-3,AIRLNTGVSYNEQF
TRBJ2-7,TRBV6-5,ASSFSSGRTYEQY
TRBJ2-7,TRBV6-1,ASSDARLGRYYEQY
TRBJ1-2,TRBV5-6,ASSLFDRAGMDGYT
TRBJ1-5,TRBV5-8,ASSFRGQHQPQH
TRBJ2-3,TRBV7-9,ASSSRTSEKSTDTQY
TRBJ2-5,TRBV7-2,ASSLSPAGGQQETQY
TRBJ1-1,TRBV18,ASSPYTTANTEAF
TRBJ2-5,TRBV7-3,ASSRERETQY